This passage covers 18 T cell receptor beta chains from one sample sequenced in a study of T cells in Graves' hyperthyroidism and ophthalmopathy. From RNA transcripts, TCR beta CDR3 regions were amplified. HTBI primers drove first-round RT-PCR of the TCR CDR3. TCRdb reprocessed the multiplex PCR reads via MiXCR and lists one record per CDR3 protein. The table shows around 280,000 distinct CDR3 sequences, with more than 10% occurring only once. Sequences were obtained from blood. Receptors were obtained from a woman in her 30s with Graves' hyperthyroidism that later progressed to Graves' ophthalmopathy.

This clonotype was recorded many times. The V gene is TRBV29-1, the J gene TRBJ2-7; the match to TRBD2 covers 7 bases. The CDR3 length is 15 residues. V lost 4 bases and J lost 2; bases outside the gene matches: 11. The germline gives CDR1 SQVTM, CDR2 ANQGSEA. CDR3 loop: CSVVGGTLSPYEQYF. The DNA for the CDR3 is TGCAGCGTTGTCGGGGGGACGCTGTCCCCCTACGAGCAGTACTTC.

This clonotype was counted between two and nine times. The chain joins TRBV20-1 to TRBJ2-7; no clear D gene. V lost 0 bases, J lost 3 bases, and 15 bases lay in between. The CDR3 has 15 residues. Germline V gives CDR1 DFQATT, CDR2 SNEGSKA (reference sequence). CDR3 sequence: CSARDLLVGLYEQYF. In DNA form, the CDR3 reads TGCAGTGCTAGAGATCTGCTAGTCGGCCTCTACGAGCAGTACTTC.

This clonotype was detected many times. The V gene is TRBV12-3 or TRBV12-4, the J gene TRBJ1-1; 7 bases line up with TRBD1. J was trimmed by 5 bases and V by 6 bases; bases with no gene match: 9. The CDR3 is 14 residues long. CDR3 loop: CASSATGMRTEAFF. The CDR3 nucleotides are TGTGCCAGCAGCGCGACAGGGATGAGGACTGAAGCTTTCTTT.

CDR3 DNA: TGCGCCAGCAGCCAAGATCAGGGGCCCTACGAGCAGTACTTC. Protein sequence: CASSQDQGPYEQYF. V is TRBV4-1 and J is TRBJ2-7; D possibly corresponds to TRBD1 (6 bases). This CDR3 comprises 14 residues. Trimming shortened V by 0 bases and J by 2 bases, and 8 bases separated the two germline ends. Germline lookup yields CDR1 MGHRA and CDR2 YSYEKL.

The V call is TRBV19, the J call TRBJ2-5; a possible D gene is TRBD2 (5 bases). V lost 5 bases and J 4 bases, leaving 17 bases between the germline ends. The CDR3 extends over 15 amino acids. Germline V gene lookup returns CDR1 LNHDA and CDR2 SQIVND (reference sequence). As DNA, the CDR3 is TGTGCCAGTAGTGTCGTTTCCGGGGTTCGAGAGACCCAGTACTTC. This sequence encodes CASSVVSGVRETQYF.

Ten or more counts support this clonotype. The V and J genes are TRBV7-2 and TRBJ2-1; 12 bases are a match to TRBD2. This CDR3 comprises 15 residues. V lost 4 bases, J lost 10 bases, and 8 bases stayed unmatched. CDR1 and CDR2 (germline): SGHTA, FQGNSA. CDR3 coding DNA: TGTGCCAGCAGCTCCACCGGCGGACTAGCGGGAGAGCAGTTCTTC. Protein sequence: CASSSTGGLAGEQFF.

This CDR3 reads CASSPVIRGPGELFF. CDR3 bases: TGTGCCAGCAGCCCGGTAATCAGGGGGCCCGGGGAGCTGTTTTTT. The V call is TRBV5-6, the J call TRBJ2-2; 8 nucleotides line up with TRBD1. Germline CDR1 reads SGHDT; CDR2 reads YYEEEE. The CDR3 extends over 15 amino acids. Trimming took 4 bases from V and 6 from J; bases not matched to a gene: 8.

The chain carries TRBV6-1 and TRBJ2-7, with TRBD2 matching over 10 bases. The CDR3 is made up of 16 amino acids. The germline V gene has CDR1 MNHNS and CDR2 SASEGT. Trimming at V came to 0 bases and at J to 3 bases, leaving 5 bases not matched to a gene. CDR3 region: CASSEASASGSYEQYF. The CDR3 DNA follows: TGTGCCAGCAGTGAAGCGTCGGCTAGCGGGAGCTACGAGCAGTACTTC.

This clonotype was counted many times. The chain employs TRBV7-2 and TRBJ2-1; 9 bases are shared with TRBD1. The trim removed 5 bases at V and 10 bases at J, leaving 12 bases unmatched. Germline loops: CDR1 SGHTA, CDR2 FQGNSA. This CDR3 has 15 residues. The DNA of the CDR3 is TGTGCCAGCAGCCACAGGGGGCCCTCCCCTTTGGAGCAGTTCTTC. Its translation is CASSHRGPSPLEQFF.

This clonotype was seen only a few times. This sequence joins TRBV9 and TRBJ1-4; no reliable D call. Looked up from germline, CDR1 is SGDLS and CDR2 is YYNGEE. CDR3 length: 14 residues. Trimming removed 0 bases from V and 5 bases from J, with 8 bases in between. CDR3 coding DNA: TGTGCCAGCAGCGTAGGGGGATCCAATGAAAAACTGTTTTTT. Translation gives CASSVGGSNEKLFF.

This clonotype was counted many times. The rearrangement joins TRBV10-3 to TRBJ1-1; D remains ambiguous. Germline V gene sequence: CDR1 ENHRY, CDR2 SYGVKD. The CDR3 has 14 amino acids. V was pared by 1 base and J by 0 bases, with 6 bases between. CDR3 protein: CAISEFTVNTEAFF. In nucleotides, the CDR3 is TGTGCCATCAGTGAGTTCACAGTGAACACTGAAGCTTTCTTT.

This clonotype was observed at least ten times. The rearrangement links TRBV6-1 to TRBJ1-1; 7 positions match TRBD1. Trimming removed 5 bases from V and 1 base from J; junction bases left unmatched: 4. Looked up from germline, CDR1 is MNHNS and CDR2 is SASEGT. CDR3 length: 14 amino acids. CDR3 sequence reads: CASSPQGSNTEAFF. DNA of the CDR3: TGTGCCAGCAGTCCACAGGGGTCGAACACTGAAGCTTTCTTT.

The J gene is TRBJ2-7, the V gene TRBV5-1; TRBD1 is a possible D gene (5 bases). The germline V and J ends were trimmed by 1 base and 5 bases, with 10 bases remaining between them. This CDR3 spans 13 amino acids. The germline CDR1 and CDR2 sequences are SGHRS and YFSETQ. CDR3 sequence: CASSLRGRDEQYF. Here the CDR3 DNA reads TGCGCCAGCAGCTTGAGGGGCAGGGACGAGCAGTACTTC.

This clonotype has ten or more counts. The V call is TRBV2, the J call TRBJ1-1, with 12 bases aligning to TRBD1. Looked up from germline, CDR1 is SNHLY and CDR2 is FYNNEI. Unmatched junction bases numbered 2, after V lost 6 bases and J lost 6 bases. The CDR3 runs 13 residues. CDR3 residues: CASRGTGGPEAFF. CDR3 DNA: TGTGCCAGCAGGGGGACAGGGGGCCCTGAAGCTTTCTTT.

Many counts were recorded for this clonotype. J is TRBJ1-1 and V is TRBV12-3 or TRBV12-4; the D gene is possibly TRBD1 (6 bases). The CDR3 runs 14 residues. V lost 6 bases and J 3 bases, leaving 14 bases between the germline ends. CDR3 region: CASSLTTGHTEAFF. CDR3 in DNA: TGTGCCAGCAGCCTAACCACAGGGCACACTGAAGCTTTCTTT.

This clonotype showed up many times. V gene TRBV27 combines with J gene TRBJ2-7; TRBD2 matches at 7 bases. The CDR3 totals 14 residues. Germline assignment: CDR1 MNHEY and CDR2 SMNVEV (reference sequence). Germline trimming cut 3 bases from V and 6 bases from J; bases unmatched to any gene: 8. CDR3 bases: TGTGCCAGCAGTTTCGGACTAGGGGCGTCCGAGCAGTACTTC. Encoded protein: CASSFGLGASEQYF.

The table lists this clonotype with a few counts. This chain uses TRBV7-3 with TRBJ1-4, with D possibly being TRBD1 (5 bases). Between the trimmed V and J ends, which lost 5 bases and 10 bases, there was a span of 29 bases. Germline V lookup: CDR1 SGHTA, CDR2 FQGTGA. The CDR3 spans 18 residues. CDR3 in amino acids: CASSQFRSGRWGHGKLFF. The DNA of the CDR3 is TGTGCCAGCAGCCAATTCCGGTCGGGGCGCTGGGGTCACGGAAAACTGTTTTTT.

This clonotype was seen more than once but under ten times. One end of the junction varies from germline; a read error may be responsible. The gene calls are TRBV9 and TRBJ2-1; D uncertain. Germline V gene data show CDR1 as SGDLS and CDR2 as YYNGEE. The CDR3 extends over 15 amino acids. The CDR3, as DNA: TGTGCCGGCAGCGTAGCCGGGTACTCCTACAATGAGCAGTTCTTC. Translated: CAGSVAGYSYNEQFF.